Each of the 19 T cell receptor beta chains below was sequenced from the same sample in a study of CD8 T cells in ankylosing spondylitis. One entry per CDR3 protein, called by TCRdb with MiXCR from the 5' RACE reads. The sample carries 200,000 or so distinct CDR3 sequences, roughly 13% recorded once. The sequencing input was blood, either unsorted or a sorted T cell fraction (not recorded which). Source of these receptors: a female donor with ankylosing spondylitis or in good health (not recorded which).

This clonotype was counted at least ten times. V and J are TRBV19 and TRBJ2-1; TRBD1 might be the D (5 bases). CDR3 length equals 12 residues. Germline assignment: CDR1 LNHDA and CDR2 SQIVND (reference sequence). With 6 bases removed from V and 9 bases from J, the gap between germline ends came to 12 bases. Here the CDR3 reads CASSPGPFEQFF. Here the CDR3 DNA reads TGTGCCAGTAGCCCAGGGCCCTTTGAGCAGTTCTTC. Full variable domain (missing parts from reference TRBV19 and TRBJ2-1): DGGITQSPKYLFRKEGQNVTLSCEQNLNHDAMYWYRQDPGQGLRLIYYSQIVNDFQKGDIAEGYSVSREKKESFPLTVTSAQKNPTAFYLCASSPGPFEQFFGPGTRLTVL.

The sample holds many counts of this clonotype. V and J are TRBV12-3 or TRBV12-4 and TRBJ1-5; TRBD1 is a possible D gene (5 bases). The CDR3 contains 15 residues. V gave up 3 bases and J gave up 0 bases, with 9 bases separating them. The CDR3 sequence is CASSFGGSSNQPQHF. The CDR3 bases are TGTGCCAGCAGTTTTGGGGGGAGTAGCAATCAGCCCCAGCATTTT.

The CDR3 nucleotides read TGTGCCAGCAGCATACTAATAACGGGAGAGACCCAGTACTTC. Translating gives CASSILITGETQYF. The gene calls are TRBV7-2 and TRBJ2-5; D unresolved. Trimming took off 5 bases at V and 4 bases at J, with 14 bases between the two ends. The V gene's germline CDR1 is SGHTA and CDR2 FQGNSA. CDR3 size: 14 residues.

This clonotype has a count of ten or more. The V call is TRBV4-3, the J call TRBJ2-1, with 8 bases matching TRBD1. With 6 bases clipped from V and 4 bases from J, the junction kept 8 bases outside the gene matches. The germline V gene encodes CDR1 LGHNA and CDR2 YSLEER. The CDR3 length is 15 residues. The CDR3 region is CASSSNRGLYNEQFF. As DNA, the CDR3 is TGCGCCAGCAGTTCCAACAGGGGGTTGTACAATGAGCAGTTCTTC.

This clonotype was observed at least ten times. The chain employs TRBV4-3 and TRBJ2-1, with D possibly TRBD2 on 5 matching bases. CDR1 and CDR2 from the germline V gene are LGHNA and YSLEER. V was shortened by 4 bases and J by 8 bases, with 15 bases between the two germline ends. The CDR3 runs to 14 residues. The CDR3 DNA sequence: TGCGCCAGCAGCCGCGCCTCAGGTAGCGATGAGCAGTTCTTC. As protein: CASSRASGSDEQFF.

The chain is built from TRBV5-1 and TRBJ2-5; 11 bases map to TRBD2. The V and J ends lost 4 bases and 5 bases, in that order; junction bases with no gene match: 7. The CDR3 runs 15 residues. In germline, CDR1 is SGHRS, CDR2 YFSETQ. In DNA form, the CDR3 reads TGCGCCAGCAGCCCGACTAGCGGGATAACGGAGACCCAGTACTTC. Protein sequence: CASSPTSGITETQYF.

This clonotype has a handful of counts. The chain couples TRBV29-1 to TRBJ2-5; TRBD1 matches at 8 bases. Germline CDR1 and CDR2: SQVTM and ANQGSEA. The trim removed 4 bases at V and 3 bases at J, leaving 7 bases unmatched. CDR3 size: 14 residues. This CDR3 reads CSVARAGGEETQYF. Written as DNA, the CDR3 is TGCAGCGTTGCCCGCGCAGGGGGCGAAGAGACCCAGTACTTC.

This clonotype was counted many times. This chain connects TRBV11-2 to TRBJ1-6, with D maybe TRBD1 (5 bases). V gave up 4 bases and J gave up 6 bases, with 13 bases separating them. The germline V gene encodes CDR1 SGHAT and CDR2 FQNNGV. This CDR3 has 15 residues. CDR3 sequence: CASSSWRGVNSPLHF. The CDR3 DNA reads TGTGCCAGCAGCTCATGGCGAGGGGTTAATTCACCCCTCCACTTT.

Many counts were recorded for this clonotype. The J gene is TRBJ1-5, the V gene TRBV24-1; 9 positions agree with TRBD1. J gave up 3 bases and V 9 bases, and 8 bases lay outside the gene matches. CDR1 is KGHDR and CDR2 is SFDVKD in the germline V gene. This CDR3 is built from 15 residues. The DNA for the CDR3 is TGTGCCACCTCAGGGACAGGGTTGGACAATCAGCCCCAGCATTTT. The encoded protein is CATSGTGLDNQPQHF.

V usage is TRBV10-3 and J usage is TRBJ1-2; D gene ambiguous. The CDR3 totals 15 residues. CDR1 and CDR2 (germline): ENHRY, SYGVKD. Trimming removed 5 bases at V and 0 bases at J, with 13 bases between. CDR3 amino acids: CAISTSGTTNYGYTF. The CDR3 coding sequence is TGTGCCATCAGTACCTCCGGCACTACTAACTATGGCTACACCTTC.

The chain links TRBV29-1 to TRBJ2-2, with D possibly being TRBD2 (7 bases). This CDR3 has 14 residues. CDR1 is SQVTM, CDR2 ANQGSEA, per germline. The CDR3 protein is CAFLGGPVTGELFF. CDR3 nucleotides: TGCGCCTTTCTGGGGGGGCCTGTAACCGGGGAGCTGTTTTTT.

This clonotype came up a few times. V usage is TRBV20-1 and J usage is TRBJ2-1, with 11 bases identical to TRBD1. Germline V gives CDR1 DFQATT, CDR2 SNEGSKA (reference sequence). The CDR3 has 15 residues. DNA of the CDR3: TGCACATGTCTATCCGGGACAGGGGGGGACAATGAGCAGTTCTTC. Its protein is CTCLSGTGGDNEQFF.

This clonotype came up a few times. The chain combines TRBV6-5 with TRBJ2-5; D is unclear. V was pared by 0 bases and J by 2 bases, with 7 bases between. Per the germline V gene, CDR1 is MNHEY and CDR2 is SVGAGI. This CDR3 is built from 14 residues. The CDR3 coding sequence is TGTGCCAGCAGTTACTCGTGGGGACAAGAGACCCAGTACTTC. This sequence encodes CASSYSWGQETQYF.

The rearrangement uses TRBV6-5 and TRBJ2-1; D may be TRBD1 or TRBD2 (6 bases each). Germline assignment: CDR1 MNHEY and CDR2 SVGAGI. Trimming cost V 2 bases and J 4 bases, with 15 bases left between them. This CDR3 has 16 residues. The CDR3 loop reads CASSYGGQGLYNEQFF. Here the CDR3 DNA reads TGTGCCAGCAGTTACGGGGGGCAGGGTTTGTACAATGAGCAGTTCTTC.

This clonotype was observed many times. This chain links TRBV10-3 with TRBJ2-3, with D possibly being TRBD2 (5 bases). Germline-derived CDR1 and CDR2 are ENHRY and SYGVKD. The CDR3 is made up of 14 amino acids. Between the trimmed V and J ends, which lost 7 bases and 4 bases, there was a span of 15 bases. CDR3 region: CAIIEGRGADTQYF. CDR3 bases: TGTGCCATCATAGAGGGTCGAGGCGCAGATACGCAGTATTTT.

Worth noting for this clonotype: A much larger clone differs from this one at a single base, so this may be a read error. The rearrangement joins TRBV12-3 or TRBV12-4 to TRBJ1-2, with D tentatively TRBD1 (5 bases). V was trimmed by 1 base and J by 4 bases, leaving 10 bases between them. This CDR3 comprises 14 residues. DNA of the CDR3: TGTGCCAGCAGTTTAGAATCAGGGCTCTATGGCTACACCTTC. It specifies CASSLESGLYGYTF.

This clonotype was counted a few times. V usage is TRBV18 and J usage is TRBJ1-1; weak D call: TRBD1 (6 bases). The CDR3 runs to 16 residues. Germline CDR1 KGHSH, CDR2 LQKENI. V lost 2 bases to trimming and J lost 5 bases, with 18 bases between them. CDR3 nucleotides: TGTGCCAGCTCACCAGGACGTCCGGGGGCCCAAACTGAAGCTTTCTTT. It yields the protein CASSPGRPGAQTEAFF.

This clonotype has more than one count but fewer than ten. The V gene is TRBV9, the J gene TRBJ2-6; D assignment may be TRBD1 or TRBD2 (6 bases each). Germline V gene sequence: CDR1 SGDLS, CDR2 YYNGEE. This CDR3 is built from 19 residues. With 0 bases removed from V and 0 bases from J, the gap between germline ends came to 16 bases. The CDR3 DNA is TGTGCCAGCAGCGTAGTAGGGGGAGGATCCTTCTCTGGGGCCAACGTCCTGACTTTC. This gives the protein CASSVVGGGSFSGANVLTF. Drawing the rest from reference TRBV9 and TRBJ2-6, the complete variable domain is DSGVTQTPKHLITATGQRVTLRCSPRSGDLSVYWYQQSLDQGLQFLIQYYNGEERAKGNILERFSAQQFPDLHSELNLSSLELGDSALYFCASSVVGGGSFSGANVLTFGAGSRLTVL.

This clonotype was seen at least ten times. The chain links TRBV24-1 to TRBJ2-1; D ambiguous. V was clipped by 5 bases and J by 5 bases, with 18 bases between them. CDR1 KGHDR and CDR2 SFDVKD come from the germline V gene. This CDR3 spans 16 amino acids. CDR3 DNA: TGTGCCACCAGTGGGTCCCCTTTGGTACAGAACAATGAGCAGTTCTTC. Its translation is CATSGSPLVQNNEQFF.